The sequence of this T cell receptor beta chain was determined in a study of control samples from healthy donors and cancer patients. CDR3 length: 16 residues. V shed 4 bases and J shed 3 bases, with 18 bases lying between them. From germline, CDR1 is LNHDA and CDR2 SQIVND (reference sequence). Produced via immunoSEQ multiplex PCR; TCRdb's table is partial and in-frame only. The sample shows around 100,000 clones, about nine tenths of them seen only once. The sequence was obtained from an older woman in good health. This chain uses TRBV19 with TRBJ1-1; TRBD1 might be the D (5 bases). Sequences were obtained from blood. CDR3: CASSTPQVPRDTEAFF. The CDR3 bases are TGTGCCAGTAGTACCCCGCAGGTACCCAGGGACACTGAAGCTTTCTTT.